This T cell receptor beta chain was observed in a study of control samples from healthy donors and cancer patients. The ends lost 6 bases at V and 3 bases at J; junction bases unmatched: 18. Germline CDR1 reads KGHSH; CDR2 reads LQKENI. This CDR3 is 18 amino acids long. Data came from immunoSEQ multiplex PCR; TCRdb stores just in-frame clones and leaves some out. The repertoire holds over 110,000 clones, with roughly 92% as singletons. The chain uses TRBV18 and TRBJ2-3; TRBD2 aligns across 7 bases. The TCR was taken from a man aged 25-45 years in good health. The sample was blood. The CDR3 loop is CASSLWTPSAGATDTQYF. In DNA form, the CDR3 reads TGTGCCAGCTCGCTATGGACCCCTAGTGCGGGAGCTACAGATACGCAGTATTTT.